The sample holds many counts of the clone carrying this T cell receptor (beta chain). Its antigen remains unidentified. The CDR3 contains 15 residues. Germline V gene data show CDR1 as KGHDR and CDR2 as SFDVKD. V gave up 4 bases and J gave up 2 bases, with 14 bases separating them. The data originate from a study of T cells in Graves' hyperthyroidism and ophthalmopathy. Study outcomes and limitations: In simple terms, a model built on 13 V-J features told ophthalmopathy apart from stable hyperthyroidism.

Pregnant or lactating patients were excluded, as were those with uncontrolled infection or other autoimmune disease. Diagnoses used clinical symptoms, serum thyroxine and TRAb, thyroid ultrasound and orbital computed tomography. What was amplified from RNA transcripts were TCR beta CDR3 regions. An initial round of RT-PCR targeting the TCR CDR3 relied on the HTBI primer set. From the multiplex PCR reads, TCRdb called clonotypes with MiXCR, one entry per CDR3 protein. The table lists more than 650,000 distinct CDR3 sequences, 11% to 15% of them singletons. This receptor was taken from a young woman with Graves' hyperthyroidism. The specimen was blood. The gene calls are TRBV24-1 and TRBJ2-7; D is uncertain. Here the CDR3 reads CATSDRTDGAYEQYF. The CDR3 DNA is TGTGCCACCAGTGACCGCACGGACGGCGCCTACGAGCAGTACTTC.